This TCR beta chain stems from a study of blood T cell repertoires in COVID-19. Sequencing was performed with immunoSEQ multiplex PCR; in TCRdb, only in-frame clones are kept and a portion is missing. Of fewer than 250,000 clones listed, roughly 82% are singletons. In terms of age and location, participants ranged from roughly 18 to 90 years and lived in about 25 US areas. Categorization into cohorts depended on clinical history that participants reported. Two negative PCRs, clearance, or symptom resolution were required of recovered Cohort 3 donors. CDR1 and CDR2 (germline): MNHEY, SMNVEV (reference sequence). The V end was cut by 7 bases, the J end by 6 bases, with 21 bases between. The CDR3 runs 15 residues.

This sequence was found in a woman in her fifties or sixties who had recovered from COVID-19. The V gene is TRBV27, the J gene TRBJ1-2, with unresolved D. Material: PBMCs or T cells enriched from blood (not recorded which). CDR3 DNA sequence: TGTGCCAGCAACGTAAGCGGTGACCAGGTTAATGGCTACACCTTC. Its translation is CASNVSGDQVNGYTF.